The 10 T cell receptor beta chains below come from one sample, sequenced in a study of blood T cell repertoires in COVID-19. Produced via immunoSEQ multiplex PCR; TCRdb's table is partial and in-frame only. The sample has roughly 64,000 clones; around 86% are singletons. Sequences were obtained from peripheral blood. Source of these receptors: a middle-aged man with active COVID-19.

The rearrangement links TRBV19 to TRBJ2-3; 7 nucleotides agree with TRBD2. The germline V gene has CDR1 LNHDA and CDR2 SQIVND (reference sequence). The CDR3 has 16 amino acids. Trimming cost V 4 bases and J 2 bases; bases outside gene matches: 9. This chain's CDR3 is CASSSSSGMVTDTQYF. CDR3 sequence (DNA): TGTGCCAGTAGTAGTTCTAGCGGAATGGTCACAGATACGCAGTATTTT.

This chain uses TRBV5-4 with TRBJ2-7; TRBD2 matches at 8 bases. The CDR3 has 13 amino acids. V lost 3 bases, J lost 3 bases, and 2 bases stayed unmatched. Germline CDR1 SGHNT, CDR2 YYREEE (reference sequence). The CDR3 DNA reads as TGTGCCAGCAGCTGGGGGACTAGCTACGAGCAGTACTTC. Protein sequence: CASSWGTSYEQYF. Combining the CDR3 with reference TRBV5-4 and TRBJ2-7 gives the whole variable domain ETGVTQSPTHLIKTRGQQVTLRCSSQSGHNTVSWYQQALGQGPQFIFQYYREEENGRGNFPPRFSGLQFPNYSSELNVNALELDDSALYLCASSWGTSYEQYFGPGTRLTVT.

The CDR3 coding sequence is TGCGCCAGCAGCTTAATTTCCGGGACAGGGAGGGGAGAGACCCAGTACTTC. It codes for CASSLISGTGRGETQYF. This rearrangement joins TRBV5-1 to TRBJ2-5, with 9 bases that match TRBD1. The CDR3 loop spans 17 amino acids. Germline V gene lookup returns CDR1 SGHRS and CDR2 YFSETQ. V dropped 2 bases and J dropped 4; count of bases not matched to a gene: 12.

This chain uses TRBV9 with TRBJ2-1; maybe TRBD2 (6 bases). Trimming removed 0 bases at V and 3 bases at J, with 13 bases between. Germline loops: CDR1 SGDLS, CDR2 YYNGEE. The CDR3 sequence is 16 residues long. The DNA of the CDR3 is TGTGCCAGCAGCGTAGAGAGCGGACTACTCTACAATGAGCAGTTCTTC. This translates into CASSVESGLLYNEQFF. The whole variable domain, remainder taken from reference TRBV9 and TRBJ2-1, is DSGVTQTPKHLITATGQRVTLRCSPRSGDLSVYWYQQSLDQGLQFLIQYYNGEERAKGNILERFSAQQFPDLHSELNLSSLELGDSALYFCASSVESGLLYNEQFFGPGTRLTVL.

The chain couples TRBV6-1 to TRBJ2-3, with 9 bases that match TRBD2. J lost 4 bases, V lost 3 bases, and 8 bases had no gene match. The CDR3 is 16 residues long. Germline V gene lookup returns CDR1 MNHNS and CDR2 SASEGT. The CDR3 nucleotides are TGTGCCAGCAGTGAGCTCCTAGCGGGGCCTTCAGATACGCAGTATTTT. It specifies CASSELLAGPSDTQYF.

V is TRBV7-9 and J is TRBJ2-1; TRBD2 matches at 10 bases. J gave up 1 base and V 5 bases, and 8 bases lay outside the gene matches. The CDR3 contains 17 residues. Per germline, CDR1 SEHNR and CDR2 FQNEAQ (reference sequence). The CDR3 reads CASSPRRLAGSYNEQFF. The CDR3 DNA is TGTGCCAGCAGCCCACGCCGACTAGCGGGTTCCTACAATGAGCAGTTCTTC.

This clone has only one observation. V gene TRBV6-2 or TRBV6-3 combines with J gene TRBJ2-1, with TRBD2 matching over 9 bases. Looked up from germline, CDR1 is MNHEY and CDR2 is SVGEGT. The CDR3 runs 17 residues. Unmatched junction bases numbered 9, after V lost 4 bases and J lost 2 bases. CDR3 in amino acids: CASSSGAIAGAYNEQFF. CDR3 coding DNA: TGTGCCAGCAGTTCAGGGGCCATAGCGGGAGCCTACAATGAGCAGTTCTTC.

The chain employs TRBV27 and TRBJ2-6; 11 nucleotides match TRBD1. CDR1 and CDR2 from the germline V gene are MNHEY and SMNVEV (reference sequence). The CDR3 runs to 14 residues. The V and J ends lost 6 bases and 11 bases, in that order; junction bases with no gene match: 6. The CDR3 region has the DNA TGTGCCAGCAGGAGGACAGGGGGCCTTTACGTCCTGACTTTC. It specifies CASRRTGGLYVLTF.

CDR3 residues: CATSDFGTGGMETQYF. The CDR3 region has the DNA TGTGCCACCAGTGATTTCGGGACAGGGGGCATGGAGACCCAGTACTTC. V gene TRBV24-1 combines with J gene TRBJ2-5; TRBD1 matches 12 bases. Trimming at V came to 1 base and at J to 5 bases, leaving 4 bases not matched to a gene. Germline V lookup: CDR1 KGHDR, CDR2 SFDVKD. The CDR3 is 16 residues long.

This CDR3 is CASSYGSRGSSYEQYF. As DNA, the CDR3 is TGTGCCAGCAGTTACGGGTCCAGGGGGAGCTCCTACGAGCAGTACTTC. The rearrangement links TRBV6-5 to TRBJ2-7, with TRBD1 matching 7 bases. The CDR3 totals 16 residues. The germline V gene encodes CDR1 MNHEY and CDR2 SVGAGI. The V and J ends lost 2 bases and 0 bases, in that order; junction bases with no gene match: 7.